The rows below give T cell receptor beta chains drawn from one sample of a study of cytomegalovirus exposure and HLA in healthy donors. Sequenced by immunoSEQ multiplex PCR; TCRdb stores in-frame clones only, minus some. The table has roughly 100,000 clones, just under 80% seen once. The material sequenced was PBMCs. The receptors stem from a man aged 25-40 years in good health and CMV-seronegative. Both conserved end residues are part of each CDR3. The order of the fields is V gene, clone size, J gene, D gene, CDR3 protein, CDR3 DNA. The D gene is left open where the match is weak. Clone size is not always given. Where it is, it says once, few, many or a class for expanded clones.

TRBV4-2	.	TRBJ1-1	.	CATAGLNTEAFF	TGTGCCACCGCGGGCTTGAACACTGAAGCTTTCTTT
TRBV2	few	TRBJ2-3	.	CASGEWVDAADTQYF	TGTGCCAGCGGGGAGTGGGTAGACGCGGCAGATACGCAGTATTTT
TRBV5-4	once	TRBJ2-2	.	CASSFDQGGPTGELFF	TGTGCCAGCAGCTTCGATCAGGGGGGACCCACCGGGGAGCTGTTTTTT
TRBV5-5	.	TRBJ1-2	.	CASSLAHTNEVYGYTF	TGTGCCAGCAGCTTGGCTCACACTAACGAGGTCTATGGCTACACCTTC
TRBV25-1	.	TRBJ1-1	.	CASSAQGNTEAFF	TGTGCCAGCAGTGCTCAGGGGAACACTGAAGCTTTCTTT
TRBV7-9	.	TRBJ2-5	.	CASSLMGSQETQYF	TGTGCCAGCAGCCTCATGGGCAGCCAAGAGACCCAGTACTTC
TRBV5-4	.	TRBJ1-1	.	CASSETDTRFEAFF	TGTGCCAGCAGCGAGACAGATACTCGCTTTGAAGCTTTCTTT
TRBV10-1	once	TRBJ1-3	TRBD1	CASRPDRGSGNTIYF	TGCGCCAGCAGGCCCGACAGGGGCTCTGGAAACACCATATATTTT
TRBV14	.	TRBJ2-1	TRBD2	CASSPIGAGEYYEQFF	TGTGCCAGCAGCCCCATTGGAGCGGGGGAGTATTATGAGCAGTTCTTC
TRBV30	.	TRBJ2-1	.	CAWSGLDNEQFF	TGTGCCTGGAGTGGACTTGACAATGAGCAGTTCTTC
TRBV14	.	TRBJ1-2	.	CASSHWKGFNYGYTF	TGTGCCAGCAGCCATTGGAAGGGGTTTAACTATGGCTACACCTTC
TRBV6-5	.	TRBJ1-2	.	CASSPLTVNYGYTF	TGTGCCAGCAGTCCCCTAACAGTAAACTATGGCTACACCTTC
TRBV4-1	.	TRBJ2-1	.	CASSNYPGSYNEQFF	TGCGCCAGCAGCAACTACCCTGGGAGTTACAATGAGCAGTTCTTC
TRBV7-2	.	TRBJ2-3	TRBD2	CASSLAGTSGTDTQYF	TGTGCCAGCAGCTTAGCCGGGACTAGCGGGACAGATACGCAGTATTTT
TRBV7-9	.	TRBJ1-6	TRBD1	CASSSQGNNSPLHF	TGTGCCAGCAGCTCACAGGGGAATAATTCACCCCTCCACTTT
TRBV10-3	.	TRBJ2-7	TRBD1	CAIRGTASSYEQYF	TGTGCCATCAGGGGGACAGCCAGCTCCTACGAGCAGTACTTC
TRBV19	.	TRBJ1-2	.	CASSIDRGNYGYTF	TGTGCCAGTAGTATAGATCGGGGAAACTATGGCTACACCTTC
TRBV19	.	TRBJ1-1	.	CASSIYRGDQNTEAFF	TGTGCCAGTAGTATTTATAGGGGTGACCAGAACACTGAAGCTTTCTTT
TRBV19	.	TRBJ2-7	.	CASSAGGYEQYF	TGTGCCAGTAGTGCCGGGGGTTACGAGCAGTACTTC
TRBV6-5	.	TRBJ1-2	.	CASSYSEGKYGYTF	TGTGCCAGCAGTTACTCGGAGGGGAAATATGGCTACACCTTC
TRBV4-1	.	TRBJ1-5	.	CASSQETGFYQPQHF	TGCGCCAGCAGCCAAGAGACAGGATTTTATCAGCCCCAGCATTTT
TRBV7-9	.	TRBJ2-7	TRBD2	CASSTTLGVGLPYEQYF	TGTGCCAGCAGCACAACCCTTGGGGTGGGACTACCCTACGAGCAGTACTTC
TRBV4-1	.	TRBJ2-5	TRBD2	CASSQEPAGGGILETQYF	TGCGCCAGCAGCCAAGAACCAGCGGGAGGGGGAATCTTGGAGACCCAGTACTTC
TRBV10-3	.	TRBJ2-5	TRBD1	CAIRGTGGETQYF	TGTGCCATCAGAGGGACAGGCGGGGAGACCCAGTACTTC
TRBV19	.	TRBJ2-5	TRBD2	CASSIFEASGKETQYF	TGTGCCAGTAGTATATTTGAGGCTAGCGGGAAGGAGACCCAGTACTTC
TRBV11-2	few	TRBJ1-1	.	CASSLGRTLNTEAFF	TGTGCCAGCAGCTTAGGGAGGACCCTGAACACTGAAGCTTTCTTT
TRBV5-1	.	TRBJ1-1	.	CASSGEVGDTEAFF	TGCGCCAGCAGCGGGGAAGTAGGGGACACTGAAGCTTTCTTT